Presented here are 26 T cell receptor beta chains from one specimen sequenced in a study of T cells in Graves' hyperthyroidism and ophthalmopathy (dated by TCRdb to the late 2010s). Receptor amplification or capture employed multiplex PCR. The sequencer was an Illumina HiSeq 2000. The TCR beta CDR3 regions were amplified from the RNA transcripts. The TCR CDR3 was subjected to a first round of RT-PCR using the HTBI primer set and the Qiagen OneStep RT-PCR kit. The public reads were reprocessed in TCRdb via fastp at Q25 and MiXCR, keeping in-frame beta chains. CDR3 protein duplicates are merged, each entry listing the most common genes and DNA. This sample is represented by hundreds of thousands of distinct CDR3 sequences; approximately 15% of them were singletons. 5.8% of the sample rests with the top ten. The sample was blood. The receptors were sampled from a woman in her twenties or thirties with Graves' hyperthyroidism that later progressed to Graves' ophthalmopathy.

The gene calls are TRBV20-1 and TRBJ2-7, with TRBD2 matching 7 bases. Germline V gives CDR1 DFQATT, CDR2 SNEGSKA (reference sequence). The CDR3 sequence is 15 residues long. V lost 2 bases to trimming and J lost 2 bases; unmatched junction nucleotides: 9. The CDR3 loop reads CSARSPASGTYEQYF. The CDR3 nucleotides read TGCAGTGCTAGAAGCCCGGCTAGCGGAACCTACGAGCAGTACTTC.

The genes are TRBV7-3 and TRBJ2-2, with D perhaps TRBD2 (6 bases). The germline CDR1 and CDR2 sequences are SGHTA and FQGTGA. V shed 4 bases and J shed 5 bases, with 14 bases lying between them. The CDR3 has 15 residues. The CDR3 DNA follows: TGTGCCAGCAGCTCGGGACTGGCCAAGACCGGGGAGCTGTTTTTT. Protein product: CASSSGLAKTGELFF.

This clonotype was seen a few times. J is TRBJ1-3 and V is TRBV3-1; D uncertain. V gave up 2 bases and J gave up 0 bases, with 11 bases separating them. The germline CDR1 and CDR2 sequences are LGHDT and YNNKEL (reference sequence). The CDR3 contains 16 residues. Here the CDR3 DNA reads TGTGCCAGCAGCCAAAAAGTACCGTACTCTGGAAACACCATATATTTT. Protein: CASSQKVPYSGNTIYF.

In this sample, this clonotype turned up many times. The V call is TRBV19, the J call TRBJ2-1, with D possibly TRBD2 on 6 matching bases. The germline CDR1 and CDR2 sequences are LNHDA and SQIVND (reference sequence). CDR3 size: 16 residues. With 7 bases removed from V and 1 base from J, the gap between germline ends came to 17 bases. The CDR3 DNA reads TGTGCCAGTATCAGATCGGCGGGACCATCCTACAATGAGCAGTTCTTC. This translates into CASIRSAGPSYNEQFF.

This clonotype was observed many times. The chain couples TRBV27 to TRBJ2-5; D is ambiguous. This CDR3 contains 11 residues. Trimming left V 7 bases short and J 5 bases short, with 8 bases between. The germline CDR1 and CDR2 sequences are MNHEY and SMNVEV (reference sequence). The DNA for the CDR3 is TGTGCCAGCACCTTTTCGGAGACCCAGTACTTC. This codes for CASTFSETQYF.

At least ten counts were recorded for this clonotype. V gene TRBV27 combines with J gene TRBJ2-7; TRBD2 agrees at 11 bases. The CDR3 runs 16 residues. V gave up 7 bases and J gave up 0 bases; unmatched junction bases: 8. Germline CDR1 is MNHEY and CDR2 is SMNVEV (reference sequence). CDR3 amino acids: CASKVAGGRVSYEQYF. The CDR3 region has the DNA TGTGCCAGCAAGGTAGCGGGAGGGAGGGTCTCCTACGAGCAGTACTTC.

This clonotype was seen many times. The chain employs TRBV4-1 and TRBJ1-1; D remains unclear. CDR1 is MGHRA and CDR2 is YSYEKL in the germline V gene. Trimming cost V 4 bases and J 0 bases, with 6 bases left between them. There are 13 residues in the CDR3. The CDR3 is CASSRLLNTEAFF. In DNA form, the CDR3 reads TGCGCCAGCAGCCGCCTATTGAACACTGAAGCTTTCTTT.

This chain connects TRBV7-3 to TRBJ2-1; TRBD2 aligns across 11 bases. Germline V gene data show CDR1 as SGHTA and CDR2 as FQGTGA. Trimming at V came to 5 bases and at J to 8 bases, leaving 8 bases not matched to a gene. The CDR3 sequence is 15 residues long. CDR3 amino acids: CASSPGLAGDDEQFF. In DNA, the CDR3 is TGTGCCAGCAGCCCCGGACTAGCGGGCGACGATGAGCAGTTCTTC.

This clonotype was detected ten times or more. V usage is TRBV6-2 or TRBV6-3 and J usage is TRBJ2-7, with D uncertain. Germline CDR1 is MNHEY and CDR2 is SVGEGT. The CDR3 is 14 amino acids. V gave up 6 bases and J gave up 3 bases, with 15 bases separating them. CDR3: CASRLDGRHYEQYF. In nucleotides, the CDR3 is TGTGCCAGCAGACTCGACGGACGCCACTACGAGCAGTACTTC.

The table lists this clonotype with a few counts. The J gene is TRBJ2-3, the V gene TRBV5-6; possibly TRBD2 for D (5 bases). The ends were cut back, 5 bases at V and 6 bases at J, with 10 bases in the middle. Per germline, CDR1 SGHDT and CDR2 YYEEEE. The CDR3 is made up of 12 amino acids. CDR3 nucleotides: TGTGCCAGCAGGATAGCGTTGGATACGCAGTATTTT. It translates to CASRIALDTQYF.

This clonotype appeared many times. It may be a read error: a sequence one base away is much more abundant. The J gene is TRBJ1-2, the V gene TRBV12-3 or TRBV12-4; D not certain. The CDR3 runs 13 residues. V lost 7 bases and J lost 3, with 12 bases in between. The CDR3 DNA reads as TGTGCCAGCAACCTCGACGTGGACTATGGCTACACCTTC. Translating it yields CASNLDVDYGYTF.

This clonotype was recorded many times. This CDR3 is CASSLDVLSEQFF. As DNA, the CDR3 is TGTGCCAGCAGCTTAGATGTACTCAGTGAGCAGTTCTTC. The rearrangement joins TRBV11-3 to TRBJ2-1; D is uncertain. This CDR3 spans 13 amino acids. Per the germline V gene, CDR1 is SGHNT and CDR2 is YENEEA. Trimming left V 0 bases short and J 9 bases short, with 9 bases between.

Many counts were recorded for this clonotype. The chain employs TRBV10-3 and TRBJ2-7, with 9 bases aligning to TRBD2. This CDR3 is built from 17 residues. Germline trimming cut 3 bases from V and 2 bases from J; bases unmatched to any gene: 11. Germline CDR1 reads ENHRY; CDR2 reads SYGVKD. CDR3 DNA: TGTGCCATCAGTGATTCCGGCGGGAGGGCCCCGGCCTACGAGCAGTACTTC. This translates into CAISDSGGRAPAYEQYF.

This clonotype was recorded many times. V gene TRBV20-1 combines with J gene TRBJ2-3; TRBD2 aligns across 11 bases. Germline trimming cut 5 bases from V and 1 base from J; bases unmatched to any gene: 8. CDR3 length: 16 amino acids. Germline CDR1 DFQATT, CDR2 SNEGSKA (reference sequence). The CDR3 region has the DNA TGCAGTGCTCCCCCTCCGGGACTAGCGGGCACAGATACGCAGTATTTT. It translates to CSAPPPGLAGTDTQYF.

This clonotype came up many times. One end of the junction varies from germline; a read error may be responsible. The V gene is TRBV12-3 or TRBV12-4, the J gene TRBJ1-1; D unresolved. The CDR3 is 14 amino acids. The CDR3, as DNA: TGTGCCAGCGCGGCGCCCGAATCCCCAACTGGAGCTTTCTTT. This codes for CASAAPESPTGAFF.

This clonotype was seen at least ten times. The gene calls are TRBV5-1 and TRBJ2-3; 9 bases are shared with TRBD2. Germline V gives CDR1 SGHRS, CDR2 YFSETQ. The V and J ends lost 4 bases and 2 bases, in that order; junction bases with no gene match: 8. This CDR3 region has 16 residues. CDR3 in DNA: TGCGCCAGCAGCGGGGGGACTAGCAGTTACACAGATACGCAGTATTTT. Amino acid sequence: CASSGGTSSYTDTQYF.

This clonotype was detected ten times or more. The CDR3 reads CASSPGTFGNTIYF. The CDR3 DNA reads as TGTGCCAGCAGTCCCGGGACGTTTGGAAACACCATATATTTT. The V call is TRBV27, the J call TRBJ1-3; D may be TRBD1 (5 bases). Trimming pared 5 bases from V and 3 bases from J, leaving 11 bases between. Germline V lookup: CDR1 MNHEY, CDR2 SMNVEV (reference sequence). The CDR3 sequence is 14 residues long.

J is TRBJ2-2 and V is TRBV14, with 8 positions matching TRBD1. J was trimmed by 4 bases and V by 4 bases; bases with no gene match: 5. Germline CDR1 and CDR2: SGHDN and FVKESK. The CDR3 extends over 15 amino acids. The CDR3 nucleotides read TGTGCCAGCAGCCCAGGGGGCGCGGTCACCGGGGAGCTGTTTTTT. It yields the protein CASSPGGAVTGELFF.

The V and J genes are TRBV28 and TRBJ1-5; TRBD1 matches at 12 bases. The junction had 13 bases not matched to a gene; V was cut back by 5 bases and J by 2 bases. In germline, CDR1 is MDHEN, CDR2 SYDVKM. CDR3 length: 19 residues. The chain's CDR3 is CASSRPGTGGALGNQPQHF. The CDR3 DNA reads TGTGCCAGCAGTCGTCCCGGGACAGGGGGCGCATTAGGCAATCAGCCCCAGCATTTT.

In its sample, this clonotype was seen many times. The chain links TRBV15 to TRBJ1-1; D is perhaps TRBD1 (5 bases). V was shortened by 11 bases and J by 5 bases, with 15 bases between the two germline ends. The germline V gene has CDR1 LNHNV and CDR2 YYDKDF (reference sequence). The CDR3 extends over 12 amino acids. The CDR3 protein is CAAEGLGTEAFF. As DNA, the CDR3 is TGTGCCGCGGAGGGGTTGGGAACTGAAGCTTTCTTT.

This clonotype was recorded many times. The V and J genes are TRBV12-3 or TRBV12-4 and TRBJ1-1; D not resolved. Trimming stripped 1 base from V and 8 bases from J, with 8 bases between. The CDR3 extends over 12 amino acids. The CDR3 DNA reads TGTGCCAGCAGTTTAGGGGGTTGGGAAGCTTTCTTT. It translates to CASSLGGWEAFF.

This clonotype was picked up many times. This sequence joins TRBV19 and TRBJ1-1; no definite D call. V lost 5 bases and J lost 1, with 5 bases in between. This CDR3 comprises 12 residues. CDR1 is LNHDA, CDR2 SQIVND, per germline (reference sequence). CDR3 nucleotides: TGTGCCAGTAGTCGGCCGAACACTGAAGCTTTCTTT. It encodes CASSRPNTEAFF.

This clonotype has more than one count but fewer than ten. The V and J genes are TRBV19 and TRBJ2-7; TRBD2 matches at 7 bases. The length of the CDR3 is 15 residues. Germline V gene lookup returns CDR1 LNHDA and CDR2 SQIVND (reference sequence). V gave up 9 bases and J gave up 1 base; unmatched junction bases: 12. As DNA, the CDR3 is TGTGCCAGCCAGGAGGCTAGCGGAATATCCTACGAGCAGTACTTC. Encoded protein: CASQEASGISYEQYF.

The table lists this clonotype with many counts. CDR3 nucleotide sequence: TGCGCCAGCAGTGAGGCCGAGCGGGTTTCTCAAGAGACCCAGTACTTC. It codes for CASSEAERVSQETQYF. This rearrangement joins TRBV10-2 to TRBJ2-5; D might be TRBD2 (6 bases). The CDR3 is 16 amino acids. Trimming removed 2 bases at V and 2 bases at J, with 15 bases between. Germline assignment: CDR1 WSHSY and CDR2 SAAADI.

This clonotype was recorded many times. This chain connects TRBV11-2 to TRBJ2-3, with D tentatively TRBD1 or TRBD2 (5 bases each). The V end was cut by 0 bases, the J end by 4 bases, with 8 bases between. There are 14 residues in the CDR3. Germline V gives CDR1 SGHAT, CDR2 FQNNGV. This chain's CDR3 is CASSLDGGPDTQYF. DNA of the CDR3: TGTGCCAGCAGCTTAGATGGGGGACCAGATACGCAGTATTTT.

This clonotype was counted ten times or more. The chain links TRBV20-1 to TRBJ2-3, with 8 bases aligning to TRBD1. From germline, CDR1 is DFQATT and CDR2 SNEGSKA (reference sequence). The V gene end was trimmed by 0 bases and the J gene end by 2 bases; junction bases not matched to a gene: 4. The CDR3 is 15 residues long. Written as DNA, the CDR3 is TGCAGTGCTAGAGAGACAGGGGTCACCACAGATACGCAGTATTTT. Translation gives CSARETGVTTDTQYF.